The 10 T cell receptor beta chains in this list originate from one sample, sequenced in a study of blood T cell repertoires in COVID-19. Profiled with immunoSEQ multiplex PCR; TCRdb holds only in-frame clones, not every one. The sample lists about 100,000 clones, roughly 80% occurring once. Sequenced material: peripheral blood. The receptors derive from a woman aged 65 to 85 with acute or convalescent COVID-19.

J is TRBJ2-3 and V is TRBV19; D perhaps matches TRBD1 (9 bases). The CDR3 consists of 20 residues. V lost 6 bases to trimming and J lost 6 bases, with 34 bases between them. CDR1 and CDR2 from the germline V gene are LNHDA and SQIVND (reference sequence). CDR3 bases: TGTGCCAGTAGCCTGACCGGGACAGGGATAGGTCCTAGCGGGCGGGATACGCAGTATTTT. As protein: CASSLTGTGIGPSGRDTQYF.

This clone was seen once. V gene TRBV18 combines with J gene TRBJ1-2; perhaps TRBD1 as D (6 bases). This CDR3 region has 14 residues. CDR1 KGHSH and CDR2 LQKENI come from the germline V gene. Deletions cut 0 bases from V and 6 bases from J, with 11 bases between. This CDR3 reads CASSPPGAGDGYTF. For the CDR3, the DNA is TGTGCCAGCTCACCACCGGGGGCAGGGGATGGCTACACCTTC.

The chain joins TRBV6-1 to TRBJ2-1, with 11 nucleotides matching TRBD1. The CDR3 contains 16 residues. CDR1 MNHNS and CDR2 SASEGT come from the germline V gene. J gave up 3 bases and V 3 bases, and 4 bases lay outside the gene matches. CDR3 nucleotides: TGTGCCAGCAGTGAGCCGGGACAGGGGGGCTACAATGAGCAGTTCTTC. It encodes CASSEPGQGGYNEQFF.

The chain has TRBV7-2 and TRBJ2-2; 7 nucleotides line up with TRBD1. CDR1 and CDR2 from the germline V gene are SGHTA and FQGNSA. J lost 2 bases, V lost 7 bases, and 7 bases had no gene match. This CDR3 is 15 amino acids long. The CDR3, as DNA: TGTGCCAGCACCTTCAGACAGGGAAACACCGGGGAGCTGTTTTTT. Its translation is CASTFRQGNTGELFF.

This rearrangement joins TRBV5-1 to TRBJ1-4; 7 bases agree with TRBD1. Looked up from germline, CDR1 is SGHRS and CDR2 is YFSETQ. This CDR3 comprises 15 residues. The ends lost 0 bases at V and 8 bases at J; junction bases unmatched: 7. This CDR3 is CASSLALGQEEKLFF. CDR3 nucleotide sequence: TGCGCCAGCAGCTTGGCCCTCGGACAGGAGGAAAAACTGTTTTTT.

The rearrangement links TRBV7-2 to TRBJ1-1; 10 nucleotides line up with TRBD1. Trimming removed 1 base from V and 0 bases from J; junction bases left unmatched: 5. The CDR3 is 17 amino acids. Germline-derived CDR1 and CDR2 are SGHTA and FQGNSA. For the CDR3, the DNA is TGTGCCAGCAGCTTAGGGGGGGGACAGGGGATGAACACTGAAGCTTTCTTT. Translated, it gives CASSLGGGQGMNTEAFF.

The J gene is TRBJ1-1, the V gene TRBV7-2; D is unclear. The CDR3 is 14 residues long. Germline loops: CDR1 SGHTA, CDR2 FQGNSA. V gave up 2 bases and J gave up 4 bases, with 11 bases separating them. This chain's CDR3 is CASSLNPRGTEAFF. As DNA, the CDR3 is TGTGCCAGCAGCTTAAACCCCCGAGGCACTGAAGCTTTCTTT.

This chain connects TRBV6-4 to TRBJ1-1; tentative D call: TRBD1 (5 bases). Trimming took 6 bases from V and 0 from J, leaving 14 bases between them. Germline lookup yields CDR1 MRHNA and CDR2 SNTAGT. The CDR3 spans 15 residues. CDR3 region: CASRSFPGMNTEAFF. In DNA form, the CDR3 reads TGTGCCAGCAGAAGCTTCCCAGGGATGAACACTGAAGCTTTCTTT.

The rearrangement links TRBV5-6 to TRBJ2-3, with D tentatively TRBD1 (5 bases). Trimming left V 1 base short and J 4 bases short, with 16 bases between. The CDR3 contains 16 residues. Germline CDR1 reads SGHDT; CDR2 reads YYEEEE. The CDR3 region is CASSLYVRVASDTQYF. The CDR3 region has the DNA TGTGCCAGCAGCTTGTACGTCAGGGTAGCCTCAGATACGCAGTATTTT.

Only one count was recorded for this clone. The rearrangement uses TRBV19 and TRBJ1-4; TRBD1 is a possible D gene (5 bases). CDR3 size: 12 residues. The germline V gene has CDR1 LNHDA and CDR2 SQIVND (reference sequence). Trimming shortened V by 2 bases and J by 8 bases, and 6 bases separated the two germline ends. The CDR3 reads CASSIQGEKLFF. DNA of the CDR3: TGTGCCAGTAGTATACAGGGAGAAAAACTGTTTTTT.